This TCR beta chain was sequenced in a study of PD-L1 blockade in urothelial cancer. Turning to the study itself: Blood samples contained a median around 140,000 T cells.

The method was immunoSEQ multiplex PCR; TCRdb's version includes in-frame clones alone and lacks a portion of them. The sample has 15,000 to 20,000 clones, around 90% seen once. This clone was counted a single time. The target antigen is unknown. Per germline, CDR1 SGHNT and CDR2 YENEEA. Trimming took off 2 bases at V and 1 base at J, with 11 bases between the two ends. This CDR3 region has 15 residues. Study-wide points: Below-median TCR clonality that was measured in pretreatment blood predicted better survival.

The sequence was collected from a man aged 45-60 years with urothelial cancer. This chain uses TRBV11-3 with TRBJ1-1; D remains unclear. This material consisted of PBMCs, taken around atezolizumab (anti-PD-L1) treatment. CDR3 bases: TGTGCCAGCAGCTTATCGGGAGGGCCGAACACTGAAGCTTTCTTT. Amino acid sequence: CASSLSGGPNTEAFF.